Listed below are T cell receptor beta chains from one sample, sequenced in a study of control samples from healthy donors and cancer patients. Using immunoSEQ multiplex PCR, the repertoire was profiled, and TCRdb retains in-frame clones only, with some absent. The sample records 100,000 or so clones, about 88% being singletons. Sequencing input: blood. Source of these receptors: a woman aged 45-65 years in good health. CDR3s include the opening cysteine and the closing phenylalanine or tryptophan. A D gene is named only where the DNA matches it firmly. Size is stated for part of the rows, as once, few or many counts, or as a class when the clone is expanded.

cdr3_aa: CASSQEGRERDTGELFF; cdr3_nt: TGTGCCAGCAGCCAAGAAGGGCGGGAAAGGGACACCGGGGAGCTGTTTTTT; clone_size: -; v_call: TRBV14; d_call: -; j_call: TRBJ2-2
cdr3_aa: CATSTAVNEKLFF; cdr3_nt: TGTGCCACGTCGACGGCTGTTAATGAAAAACTGTTTTTT; clone_size: -; v_call: TRBV19; d_call: -; j_call: TRBJ1-4
cdr3_aa: CASSTDNTNEKLFF; cdr3_nt: TGTGCCAGCAGTACAGACAATACTAATGAAAAACTGTTTTTT; clone_size: -; v_call: TRBV6-5; d_call: -; j_call: TRBJ1-4
cdr3_aa: CAWSRHGDTEAFF; cdr3_nt: TGTGCCTGGAGCCGACATGGGGACACTGAAGCTTTCTTT; clone_size: few; v_call: TRBV30; d_call: -; j_call: TRBJ1-1
cdr3_aa: CATSGSFEGAANYGYTF; cdr3_nt: TGTGCCACCAGTGGTTCTTTTGAGGGGGCGGCTAACTATGGCTACACCTTC; clone_size: -; v_call: TRBV24-1; d_call: TRBD1; j_call: TRBJ1-2
cdr3_aa: CASSLLGIAKNIQYF; cdr3_nt: TGTGCCAGCAGCCTCCTAGGAATCGCCAAAAACATTCAGTACTTC; clone_size: -; v_call: TRBV5-8; d_call: -; j_call: TRBJ2-4
cdr3_aa: CASSQDPPPYTQYF; cdr3_nt: TGTGCCAGCAGCCAAGATCCCCCCCCATATACGCAGTATTTT; clone_size: -; v_call: TRBV14; d_call: -; j_call: TRBJ2-3
cdr3_aa: CASSLRGTSRYF; cdr3_nt: TGTGCCAGCAGTTTAAGGGGGACTAGCCGGTATTTT; clone_size: -; v_call: TRBV12-3/TRBV12-4; d_call: TRBD2; j_call: TRBJ2-3
cdr3_aa: CAADQGQGGSPLHF; cdr3_nt: TGTGCCGCGGATCAGGGGCAGGGAGGTTCACCCCTCCACTTT; clone_size: -; v_call: TRBV19; d_call: -; j_call: TRBJ1-6
cdr3_aa: CASSGEVRLTEAFF; cdr3_nt: TGTGCCAGCAGCGGTGAGGTGAGGTTGACTGAAGCTTTCTTT; clone_size: -; v_call: TRBV11-2; d_call: -; j_call: TRBJ1-1
cdr3_aa: CASSPFEGSLGNEQFF; cdr3_nt: TGTGCCAGCAGCCCCTTCGAAGGGTCTCTAGGCAATGAGCAGTTCTTC; clone_size: -; v_call: TRBV7-9; d_call: -; j_call: TRBJ2-1
cdr3_aa: CASSIGQGRLTDTQYF; cdr3_nt: TGTGCCAGTAGTATAGGACAGGGAAGGTTGACAGATACGCAGTATTTT; clone_size: -; v_call: TRBV19; d_call: TRBD1; j_call: TRBJ2-3
cdr3_aa: CAWSVKDSGADTQYF; cdr3_nt: TGTGCCTGGAGTGTAAAGGACAGCGGGGCAGATACGCAGTATTTT; clone_size: -; v_call: TRBV30; d_call: -; j_call: TRBJ2-3
cdr3_aa: CASSPSGRGETQYF; cdr3_nt: TGTGCCAGCAGCCCCAGCGGGAGGGGCGAGACCCAGTACTTC; clone_size: once; v_call: TRBV7-2; d_call: TRBD2; j_call: TRBJ2-5
cdr3_aa: CASSDDVGQVYEQYF; cdr3_nt: TGTGCCAGCAGTGATGATGTGGGCCAGGTCTACGAGCAGTACTTC; clone_size: -; v_call: TRBV6-1; d_call: -; j_call: TRBJ2-7
cdr3_aa: CASSKHRGFGTQYF; cdr3_nt: TGTGCCAGCAGCAAACACAGGGGATTTGGGACCCAGTACTTC; clone_size: -; v_call: TRBV21-1; d_call: -; j_call: TRBJ2-5
cdr3_aa: CASSRDSYEAFF; cdr3_nt: TGTGCCAGCAGCAGGGACAGCTATGAAGCTTTCTTT; clone_size: -; v_call: TRBV6-5; d_call: TRBD1; j_call: TRBJ1-1
cdr3_aa: CASSLLWGNTIYF; cdr3_nt: TGTGCCAGCTCACTTCTTTGGGGGAACACCATATATTTT; clone_size: once; v_call: TRBV18; d_call: -; j_call: TRBJ1-3
cdr3_aa: CASSNGDTQYF; cdr3_nt: TGTGCCAGCAGTAACGGAGATACGCAGTATTTT; clone_size: few; v_call: TRBV6-2/TRBV6-3; d_call: -; j_call: TRBJ2-3
cdr3_aa: CASSQTQGVAGELFF; cdr3_nt: TGCGCCAGCAGCCAAACACAGGGGGTCGCCGGGGAGCTGTTTTTT; clone_size: -; v_call: TRBV4-3; d_call: TRBD1; j_call: TRBJ2-2
cdr3_aa: CASSLATAYNSPLHF; cdr3_nt: TGTGCCAGCAGCTTAGCGACAGCCTATAATTCACCCCTCCACTTT; clone_size: -; v_call: TRBV7-2; d_call: -; j_call: TRBJ1-6
cdr3_aa: CASSLRTRGQVTGELFF; cdr3_nt: TGTGCCAGCAGCTTGCGTACCAGGGGGCAGGTCACCGGGGAGCTGTTTTTT; clone_size: -; v_call: TRBV5-4; d_call: TRBD1; j_call: TRBJ2-2
cdr3_aa: CASSEAWNTGELFF; cdr3_nt: TGTGCCAGCAGTGAAGCTTGGAACACCGGGGAGCTGTTTTTT; clone_size: few; v_call: TRBV2; d_call: -; j_call: TRBJ2-2
cdr3_aa: CAWRKTRNSGANVLTF; cdr3_nt: TGTGCCTGGAGAAAAACCCGGAACTCTGGGGCCAACGTCCTGACTTTC; clone_size: -; v_call: TRBV30; d_call: -; j_call: TRBJ2-6
cdr3_aa: CASSSRGSGANVLTF; cdr3_nt: TGTGCCAGCAGCTCTCGGGGCTCTGGGGCCAACGTCCTGACTTTC; clone_size: -; v_call: TRBV7-3; d_call: -; j_call: TRBJ2-6
cdr3_aa: CAWSVGRLVNSPLHF; cdr3_nt: TGTGCCTGGAGCGTGGGGAGGCTTGTTAATTCACCCCTCCACTTT; clone_size: few; v_call: TRBV30; d_call: -; j_call: TRBJ1-6
cdr3_aa: CSAPGRDEAFF; cdr3_nt: TGCAGTGCCCCGGGCAGGGATGAAGCTTTCTTT; clone_size: -; v_call: TRBV20-1; d_call: -; j_call: TRBJ1-1
cdr3_aa: CASSLSNTQYF; cdr3_nt: TGTGCCAGCAGTTTGTCAAATACGCAGTATTTT; clone_size: -; v_call: TRBV12-3/TRBV12-4; d_call: -; j_call: TRBJ2-3
cdr3_aa: CATGGAELQETQYF; cdr3_nt: TGTGCCACCGGGGGAGCGGAGCTCCAAGAGACCCAGTACTTC; clone_size: -; v_call: TRBV24-1; d_call: -; j_call: TRBJ2-5
cdr3_aa: CASSARGGPYNEQFF; cdr3_nt: TGTGCCAGCAGTGCTCGCGGGGGACCCTACAATGAGCAGTTCTTC; clone_size: -; v_call: TRBV6-4; d_call: TRBD2; j_call: TRBJ2-1
cdr3_aa: CASSVNPRDRGGTDTQYF; cdr3_nt: TGTGCCAGCAGCGTAAATCCTCGGGACAGGGGCGGAACAGATACGCAGTATTTT; clone_size: -; v_call: TRBV9; d_call: TRBD1; j_call: TRBJ2-3
cdr3_aa: CASSLQGGYEQYF; cdr3_nt: TGCGCCAGCAGCCTACAGGGAGGGTACGAGCAGTACTTC; clone_size: -; v_call: TRBV4-1; d_call: -; j_call: TRBJ2-7
cdr3_aa: CAWKGATAEAFF; cdr3_nt: TGTGCCTGGAAGGGGGCGACGGCTGAAGCTTTCTTT; clone_size: -; v_call: TRBV30; d_call: TRBD1; j_call: TRBJ1-1
cdr3_aa: CASNTGPDGYTF; cdr3_nt: TGTGCCAGCAACACAGGGCCGGATGGCTACACCTTC; clone_size: -; v_call: TRBV12-3/TRBV12-4; d_call: -; j_call: TRBJ1-2
cdr3_aa: CASSLAYGLAGYEQYF; cdr3_nt: TGTGCCAGCAGCTTAGCTTACGGACTAGCGGGGTACGAGCAGTACTTC; clone_size: -; v_call: TRBV11-2; d_call: TRBD2; j_call: TRBJ2-7
cdr3_aa: CASRRAAEAFF; cdr3_nt: TGTGCCAGCAGAAGAGCCGCTGAAGCTTTCTTT; clone_size: -; v_call: TRBV27; d_call: -; j_call: TRBJ1-1
cdr3_aa: CSAEARNTGELFF; cdr3_nt: TGCAGCGCCGAGGCTAGAAACACCGGGGAGCTGTTTTTT; clone_size: -; v_call: TRBV29-1; d_call: -; j_call: TRBJ2-2
cdr3_aa: CASSDAGVRGLAYEQYF; cdr3_nt: TGTGCCAGCAGTGACGCCGGGGTTCGGGGTTTGGCCTACGAGCAGTACTTC; clone_size: -; v_call: TRBV2; d_call: -; j_call: TRBJ2-7
cdr3_aa: CAWRGQGASGYTF; cdr3_nt: TGTGCCTGGAGAGGACAGGGGGCGTCAGGCTACACCTTC; clone_size: once; v_call: TRBV30; d_call: TRBD1; j_call: TRBJ1-2
cdr3_aa: CASRLGAGETGLNTEAFF; cdr3_nt: TGTGCCAGCAGACTGGGTGCGGGGGAGACAGGGCTAAACACTGAAGCTTTCTTT; clone_size: -; v_call: TRBV27; d_call: TRBD1; j_call: TRBJ1-1
cdr3_aa: CASSLTGANTEAFF; cdr3_nt: TGTGCCAGCAGCTTGACAGGCGCGAACACTGAAGCTTTCTTT; clone_size: -; v_call: TRBV6-5; d_call: -; j_call: TRBJ1-1
cdr3_aa: CASSDQTTDTQYF; cdr3_nt: TGCGCCAGCAGTGACCAAACCACAGATACGCAGTATTTT; clone_size: few; v_call: TRBV10-1; d_call: -; j_call: TRBJ2-3
cdr3_aa: CASSLPPGAGNTEAFF; cdr3_nt: TGTGCCAGCAGTTTACCGCCGGGGGCAGGGAACACTGAAGCTTTCTTT; clone_size: -; v_call: TRBV28; d_call: -; j_call: TRBJ1-1
cdr3_aa: CASRIEGSGLEKLFF; cdr3_nt: TGTGCCAGTAGGATAGAGGGGTCTGGCCTAGAAAAACTGTTTTTT; clone_size: -; v_call: TRBV19; d_call: -; j_call: TRBJ1-4
cdr3_aa: CASSSGRAINTGELFF; cdr3_nt: TGTGCCAGTAGTAGCGGGAGGGCCATAAACACCGGGGAGCTGTTTTTT; clone_size: -; v_call: TRBV19; d_call: TRBD2; j_call: TRBJ2-2
cdr3_aa: CASRGTPNEQFF; cdr3_nt: TGTGCCAGCAGGGGGACGCCCAATGAGCAGTTCTTC; clone_size: once; v_call: TRBV6-5; d_call: -; j_call: TRBJ2-1
cdr3_aa: CASSPGLLEEQFF; cdr3_nt: TGTGCCAGCTCACCCGGTTTATTGGAGGAGCAGTTCTTC; clone_size: -; v_call: TRBV18; d_call: -; j_call: TRBJ2-1
cdr3_aa: CAWSTGSRGSPLHF; cdr3_nt: TGTGCCTGGAGTACCGGGTCTCGGGGTTCACCCCTCCACTTT; clone_size: -; v_call: TRBV30; d_call: -; j_call: TRBJ1-6
cdr3_aa: CASSLTRSGNTIYF; cdr3_nt: TGTGCCAGCAGCTTAACGAGGTCTGGAAACACCATATATTTT; clone_size: -; v_call: TRBV7-3; d_call: -; j_call: TRBJ1-3
cdr3_aa: CASSLTWRMNTEAFF; cdr3_nt: TGTGCCAGCAGCTTAACATGGCGGATGAACACTGAAGCTTTCTTT; clone_size: -; v_call: TRBV11-2; d_call: -; j_call: TRBJ1-1
cdr3_aa: CASSSQGNYGYTF; cdr3_nt: TGTGCCAGCAGTTCGCAGGGCAACTATGGCTACACCTTC; clone_size: -; v_call: TRBV27; d_call: -; j_call: TRBJ1-2
cdr3_aa: CASSKALEDGSRDYGYTF; cdr3_nt: TGTGCCAGCAGCAAAGCCCTAGAGGACGGTTCTAGGGACTATGGCTACACCTTC; clone_size: -; v_call: TRBV21-1; d_call: -; j_call: TRBJ1-2
cdr3_aa: CASGTAGDSPLHF; cdr3_nt: TGTGCCAGCGGGACGGCGGGGGATTCACCCCTCCACTTT; clone_size: -; v_call: TRBV6-5; d_call: -; j_call: TRBJ1-6
cdr3_aa: CASSVVTGVVETQYF; cdr3_nt: TGTGCCAGCAGCGTAGTAACAGGGGTTGTAGAGACCCAGTACTTC; clone_size: -; v_call: TRBV9; d_call: TRBD1; j_call: TRBJ2-5
cdr3_aa: CASSQLSGLASYNEQFF; cdr3_nt: TGTGCCAGCAGCCAGCTATCGGGACTAGCGAGCTACAATGAGCAGTTCTTC; clone_size: -; v_call: TRBV4-2; d_call: TRBD2; j_call: TRBJ2-1